This T cell receptor (beta chain) was sequenced in a study of tissue T cells after allogeneic stem cell transplantation. Overall study findings and caveats: Few T cell clones were shared across patients, but motif clusters showed tissue-specific shared signatures. Anatomically similar tissues had similar TCR repertoires within each patient.

As for this clone: What it binds is not known. Gene names are the mouse ones. The missing CDR3 end, 1 residue past where the read stops, is filled in from the germline J gene.

Profiled with immunoSEQ multiplex PCR; TCRdb holds only in-frame clones, not every one. The profile shows thousands of clones, roughly half of them singletons. Trimming pared 4 bases from V and 2 bases from J, leaving 4 bases between. The CDR3 runs 13 residues. Germline V lookup: CDR1 NNHNN, CDR2 SYGAGS (reference sequence). Indicated time point: mouse harvest day 7 after allogeneic transplant. Tail vein injection delivered 10^7 T-cell-depleted bone marrow cells and 10^6 splenic CD5+ T cells. This mouse GVHD model was MHC-mismatched B6 to BALB/c, profiled day 7 or 14. Sequencing input: gut tissue. This receptor was identified in a female BALB/c mouse given C57BL/6 T cells with graft-versus-host disease after an allogeneic hematopoietic cell transplant. The chain employs TRBV13-2 and TRBJ1-6, with D unclear. TRBJ1-6 falls under the ORF class, with uncertain function. The CDR3: CASGKTYNSPLYF. The covered CDR3 bases are TGTGCCAGCGGTAAAACCTATAATTCGCCCCTCTAC.